This TCR beta chain was obtained from a study of blood T cells in healthy people across ages. V gave up 1 base and J gave up 4 bases; unmatched junction bases: 10. The CDR3 consists of 17 residues. The V gene's germline CDR1 is SQVTM and CDR2 ANQGSEA. This clonotype was counted a few times. The antigen remains undetermined. Donors ranged from about 6 to 90 years old and were healthy Caucasians in Russia. Donors each provided roughly 11 milliliters of peripheral blood. The study isolated at least 6.5 million PBMCs from each sample. Study outcomes and limitations: Correlation between TCR beta diversity and naive T cell percentage was strong.

The authors ran a second PCR of roughly 6 to 12 cycles using a sample-barcoded 5' primer and a J-beta primer mix. TCRdb recomputed calls from the 5' RACE reads with MiXCR, one row per CDR3 protein. The repertoire holds more than 1,000,000 distinct CDR3 sequences, with roughly a quarter as singletons. Separately, the same data were catalogued under a study of T cells of mothers and their children.

Input material: blood. The chain is built from TRBV29-1 and TRBJ2-1; 10 bases are a match to TRBD1. This sequence originates from a girl aged 2 to 10 in good health. CDR3 in DNA: TGCAGCGTTGAAGCAGGCTTAGGGACAGGGGTATACAATGAGCAGTTCTTC. Translated: CSVEAGLGTGVYNEQFF.